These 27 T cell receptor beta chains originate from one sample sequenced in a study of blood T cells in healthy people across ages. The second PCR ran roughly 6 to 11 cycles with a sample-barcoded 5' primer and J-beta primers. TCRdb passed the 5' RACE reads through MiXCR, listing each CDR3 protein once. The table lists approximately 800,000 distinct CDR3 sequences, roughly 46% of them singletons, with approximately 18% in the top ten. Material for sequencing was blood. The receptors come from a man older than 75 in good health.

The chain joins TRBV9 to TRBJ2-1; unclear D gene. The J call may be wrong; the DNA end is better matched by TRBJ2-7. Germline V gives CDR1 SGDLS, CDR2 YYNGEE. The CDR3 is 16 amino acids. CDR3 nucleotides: TGTGCCAGCAGCGTAGGATCAACGGGTATCTACAATGAGCAGTACTTC. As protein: CASSVGSTGIYNEQYF.

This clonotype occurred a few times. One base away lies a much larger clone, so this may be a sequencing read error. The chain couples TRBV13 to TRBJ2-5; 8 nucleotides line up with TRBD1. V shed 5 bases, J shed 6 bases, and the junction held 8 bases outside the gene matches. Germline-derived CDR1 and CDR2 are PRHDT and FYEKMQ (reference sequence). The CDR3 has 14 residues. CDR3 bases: TGTGCCAGCAGCGCCCGAAGACAGGGGAAGACCCAGTACTTC. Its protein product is CASSARRQGKTQYF.

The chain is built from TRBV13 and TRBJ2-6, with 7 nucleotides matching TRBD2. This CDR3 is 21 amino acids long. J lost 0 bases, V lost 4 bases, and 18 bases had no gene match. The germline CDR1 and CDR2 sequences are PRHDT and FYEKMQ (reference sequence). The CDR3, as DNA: TGTGCCAGCAGCTCCATGCGGGCCGCGGGGGAATGGTTCTCTGGGGCCAACGTCCTGACTTTC. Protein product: CASSSMRAAGEWFSGANVLTF. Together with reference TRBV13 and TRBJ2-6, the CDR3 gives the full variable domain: AAGVIQSPRHLIKEKRETATLKCYPIPRHDTVYWYQQGPGQDPQFLISFYEKMQSDKGSIPDRFSAQQFSDYHSELNMSSLELGDSALYFCASSSMRAAGEWFSGANVLTFGAGSRLTVL.

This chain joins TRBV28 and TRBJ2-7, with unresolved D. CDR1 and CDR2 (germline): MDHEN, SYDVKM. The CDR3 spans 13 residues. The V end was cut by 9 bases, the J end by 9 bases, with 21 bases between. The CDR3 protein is CASSITEIFGQYF. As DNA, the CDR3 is TGTGCCAGTTCGATAACCGAGATCTTCGGGCAGTACTTC.

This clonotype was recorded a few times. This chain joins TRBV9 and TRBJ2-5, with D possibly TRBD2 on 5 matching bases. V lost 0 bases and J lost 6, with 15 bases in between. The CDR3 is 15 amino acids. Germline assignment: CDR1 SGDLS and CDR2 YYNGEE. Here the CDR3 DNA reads TGTGCCAGCAGCGTAGACCCCAGCGGAGCTCAGACCCAGTACTTC. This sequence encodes CASSVDPSGAQTQYF.

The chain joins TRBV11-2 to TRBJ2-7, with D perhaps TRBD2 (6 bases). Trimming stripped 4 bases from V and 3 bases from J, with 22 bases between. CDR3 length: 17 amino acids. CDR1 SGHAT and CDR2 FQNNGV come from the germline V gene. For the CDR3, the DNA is TGTGCCAGCAGCTCGATCGACGGGACTCCGCGGGGCTACGAGCAGTACTTC. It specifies CASSSIDGTPRGYEQYF.

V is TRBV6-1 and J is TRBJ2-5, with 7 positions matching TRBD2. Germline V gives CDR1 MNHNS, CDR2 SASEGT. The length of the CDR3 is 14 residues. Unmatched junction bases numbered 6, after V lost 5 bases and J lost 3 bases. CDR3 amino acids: CASSTLATKETQYF. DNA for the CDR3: TGTGCCAGCAGTACACTAGCGACGAAAGAGACCCAGTACTTC.

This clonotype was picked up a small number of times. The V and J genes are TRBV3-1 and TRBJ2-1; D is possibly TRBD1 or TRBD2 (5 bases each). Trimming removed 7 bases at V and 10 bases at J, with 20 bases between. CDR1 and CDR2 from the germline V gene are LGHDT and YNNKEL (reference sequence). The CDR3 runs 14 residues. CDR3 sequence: CASTPSLSGREQFF. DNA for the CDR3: TGTGCCAGCACCCCCTCCCTGTCGGGACGGGAGCAGTTCTTC.

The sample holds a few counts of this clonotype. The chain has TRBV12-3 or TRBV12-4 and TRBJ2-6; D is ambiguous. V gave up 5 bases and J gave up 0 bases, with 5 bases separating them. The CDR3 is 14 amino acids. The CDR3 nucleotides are TGTGCCAGCAGTGTCCTCTCTGGGGCCAACGTCCTGACTTTC. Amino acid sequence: CASSVLSGANVLTF.

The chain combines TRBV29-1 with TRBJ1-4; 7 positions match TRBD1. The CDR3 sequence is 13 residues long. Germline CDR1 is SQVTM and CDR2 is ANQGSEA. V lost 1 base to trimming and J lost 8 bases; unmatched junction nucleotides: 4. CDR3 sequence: CSVEGQGEEKLFF. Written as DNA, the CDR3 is TGCAGCGTTGAAGGACAGGGCGAGGAAAAACTGTTTTTT. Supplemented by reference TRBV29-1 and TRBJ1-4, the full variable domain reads SAVISQKPSRDICQRGTSLTIQCQVDSQVTMMFWYRQQPGQSLTLIATANQGSEATYESGFVIDKFPISRPNLTFSTLTVSNMSPEDSSIYLCSVEGQGEEKLFFGSGTQLSVL.

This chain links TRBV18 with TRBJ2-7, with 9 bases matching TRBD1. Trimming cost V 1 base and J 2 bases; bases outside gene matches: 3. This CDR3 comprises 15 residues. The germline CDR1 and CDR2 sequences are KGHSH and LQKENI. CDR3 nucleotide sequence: TGTGCCAGCTCACCACGACAGGGGGAGACCTACGAGCAGTACTTC. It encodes CASSPRQGETYEQYF.

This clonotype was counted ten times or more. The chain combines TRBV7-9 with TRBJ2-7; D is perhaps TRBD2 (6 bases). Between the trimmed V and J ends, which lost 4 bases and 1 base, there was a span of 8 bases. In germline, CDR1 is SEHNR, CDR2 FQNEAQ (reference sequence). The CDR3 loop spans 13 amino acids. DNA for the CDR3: TGTGCCAGCAGCTCCGCGGGGTCCTACGAGCAGTACTTC. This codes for CASSSAGSYEQYF. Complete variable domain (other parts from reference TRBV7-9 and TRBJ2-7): DTGVSQNPRHKITKRGQNVTFRCDPISEHNRLYWYRQTLGQGPEFLTYFQNEAQLEKSRLLSDRFSAERPKGSFSTLEIQRTEQGDSAMYLCASSSAGSYEQYFGPGTRLTVT.

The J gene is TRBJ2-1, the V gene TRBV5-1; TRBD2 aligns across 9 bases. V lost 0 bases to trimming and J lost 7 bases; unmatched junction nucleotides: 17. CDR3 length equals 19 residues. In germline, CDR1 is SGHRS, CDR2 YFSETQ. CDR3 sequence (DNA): TGCGCCAGCAGCTTGGTATTGTCTAGCGGGATAGGTCGAAAAAATGAGCAGTTCTTC. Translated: CASSLVLSSGIGRKNEQFF. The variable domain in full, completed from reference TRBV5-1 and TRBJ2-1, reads KAGVTQTPRYLIKTRGQQVTLSCSPISGHRSVSWYQQTPGQGLQFLFEYFSETQRNKGNFPGRFSGRQFSNSRSEMNVSTLELGDSALYLCASSLVLSSGIGRKNEQFFGPGTRLTVL.

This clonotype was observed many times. CDR3 amino acids: CASSPSQGVGNQPQHF. CDR3 nucleotide sequence: TGTGCCAGCAGCCCATCACAGGGAGTAGGTAATCAGCCCCAGCATTTT. The gene calls are TRBV7-2 and TRBJ1-5, with a possible D match to TRBD1 (6 bases). With 5 bases removed from V and 4 bases from J, the gap between germline ends came to 18 bases. The length of the CDR3 is 16 residues. Germline loops: CDR1 SGHTA, CDR2 FQGNSA.

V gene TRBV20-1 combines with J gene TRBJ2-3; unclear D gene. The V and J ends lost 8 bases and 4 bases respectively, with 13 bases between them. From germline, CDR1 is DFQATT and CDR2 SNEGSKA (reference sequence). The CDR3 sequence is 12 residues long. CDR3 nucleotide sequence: TGCAGTCCCCAGGCCCCGGCAGATACGCAGTATTTT. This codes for CSPQAPADTQYF.

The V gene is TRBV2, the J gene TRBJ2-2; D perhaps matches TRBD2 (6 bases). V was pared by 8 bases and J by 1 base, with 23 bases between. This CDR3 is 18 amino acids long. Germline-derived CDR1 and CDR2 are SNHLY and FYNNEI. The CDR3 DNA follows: TGTGCCAGCTCACCAAGCGGGTATTTATATGGGAACACCGGGGAGCTGTTTTTT. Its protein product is CASSPSGYLYGNTGELFF.

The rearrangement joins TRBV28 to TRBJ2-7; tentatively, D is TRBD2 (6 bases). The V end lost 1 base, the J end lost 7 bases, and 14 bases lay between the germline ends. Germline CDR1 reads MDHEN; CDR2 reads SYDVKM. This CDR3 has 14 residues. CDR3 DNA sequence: TGTGCCAGCAGTTTATCGACTAGTTTGAGGGAGCAGTACTTC. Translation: CASSLSTSLREQYF. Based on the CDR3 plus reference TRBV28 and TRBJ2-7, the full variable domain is DVKVTQSSRYLVKRTGEKVFLECVQDMDHENMFWYRQDPGLGLRLIYFSYDVKMKEKGDIPEGYSVSREKKERFSLILESASTNQTSMYLCASSLSTSLREQYFGPGTRLTVT.

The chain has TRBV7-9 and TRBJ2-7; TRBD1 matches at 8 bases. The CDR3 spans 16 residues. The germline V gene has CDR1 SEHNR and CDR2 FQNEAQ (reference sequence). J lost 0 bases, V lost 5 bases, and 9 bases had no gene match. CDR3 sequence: CASSPGGQESSYEQYF. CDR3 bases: TGTGCCAGCAGCCCCGGGGGACAGGAGAGCTCCTACGAGCAGTACTTC.

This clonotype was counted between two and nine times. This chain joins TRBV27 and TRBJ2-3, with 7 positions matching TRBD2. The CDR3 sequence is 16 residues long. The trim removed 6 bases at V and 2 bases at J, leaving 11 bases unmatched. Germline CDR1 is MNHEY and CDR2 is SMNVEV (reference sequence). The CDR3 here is CASRKGSSGITDTQYF. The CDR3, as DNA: TGTGCCAGCAGGAAGGGGTCTAGCGGAATCACAGATACGCAGTATTTT.

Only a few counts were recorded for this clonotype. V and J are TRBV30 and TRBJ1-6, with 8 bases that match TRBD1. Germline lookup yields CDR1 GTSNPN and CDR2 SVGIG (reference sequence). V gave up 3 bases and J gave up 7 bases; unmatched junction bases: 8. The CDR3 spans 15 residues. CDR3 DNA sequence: TGTGCCTGGAGAACGACAGGGGCAATGAATTCACCCCTCCACTTT. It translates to CAWRTTGAMNSPLHF.

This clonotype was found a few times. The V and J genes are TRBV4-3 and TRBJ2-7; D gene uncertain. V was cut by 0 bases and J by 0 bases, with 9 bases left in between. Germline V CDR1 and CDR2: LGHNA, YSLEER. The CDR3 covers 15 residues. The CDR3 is CASSQDFGNSYEQYF. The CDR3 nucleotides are TGCGCCAGCAGCCAAGATTTCGGAAACTCCTACGAGCAGTACTTC.

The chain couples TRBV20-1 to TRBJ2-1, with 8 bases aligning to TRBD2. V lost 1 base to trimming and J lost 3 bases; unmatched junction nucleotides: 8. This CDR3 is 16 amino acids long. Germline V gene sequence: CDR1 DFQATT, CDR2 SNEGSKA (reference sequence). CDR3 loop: CSARGTSGDLYNEQFF. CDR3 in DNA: TGCAGTGCTAGAGGTACTAGCGGAGACCTCTACAATGAGCAGTTCTTC.

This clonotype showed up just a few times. CDR3 sequence reads: CASSPSTGTADYEQYF. DNA of the CDR3: TGTGCCAGCAGCCCATCGACCGGGACAGCAGACTACGAGCAGTACTTC. The chain links TRBV21-1 to TRBJ2-7; the table calls TRBD1, which could not be checked here. TRBV21-1 is marked as a pseudogene. The CDR3 spans 16 residues.

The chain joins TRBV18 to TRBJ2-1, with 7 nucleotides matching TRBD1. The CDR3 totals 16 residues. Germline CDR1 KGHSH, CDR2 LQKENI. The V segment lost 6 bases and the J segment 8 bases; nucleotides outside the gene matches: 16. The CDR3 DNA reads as TGTGCCAGCTCGATTTCCGGACAGGAGGAAGTCGATGAGCAGTTCTTC. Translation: CASSISGQEEVDEQFF.

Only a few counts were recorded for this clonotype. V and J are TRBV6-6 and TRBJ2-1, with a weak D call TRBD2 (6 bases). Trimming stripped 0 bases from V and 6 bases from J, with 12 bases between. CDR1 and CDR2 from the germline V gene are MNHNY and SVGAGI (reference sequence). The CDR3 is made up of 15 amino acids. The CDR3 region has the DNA TGTGCCAGCAGTTACTCAACGGGAGCGGGCAATGAGCAGTTCTTC. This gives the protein CASSYSTGAGNEQFF.

The CDR3 bases are TGTGCCAGCAGCCAACGAAGCGGGAGAACCACAGATACGCAGTATTTT. Amino acid sequence: CASSQRSGRTTDTQYF. The chain combines TRBV7-2 with TRBJ2-3, with 8 bases identical to TRBD2. The ends lost 5 bases at V and 2 bases at J; junction bases unmatched: 9. This CDR3 region has 16 residues. Germline V gene sequence: CDR1 SGHTA, CDR2 FQGNSA. The entire variable domain, with the rest obtained from reference TRBV7-2 and TRBJ2-3, is as follows: GAGVSQSPSNKVTEKGKDVELRCDPISGHTALYWYRQSLGQGLEFLIYFQGNSAPDKSGLPSDRFSAERTGGSVSTLTIQRTQQEDSAVYLCASSQRSGRTTDTQYFGPGTRLTVL.

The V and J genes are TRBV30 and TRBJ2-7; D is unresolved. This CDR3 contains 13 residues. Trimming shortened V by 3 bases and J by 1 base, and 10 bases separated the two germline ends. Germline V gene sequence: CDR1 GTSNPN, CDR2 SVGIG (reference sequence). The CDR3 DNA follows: TGTGCCTGGAGGACACTGGTGTCCTACGAGCAGTACTTC. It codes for CAWRTLVSYEQYF.